A selection of T cell receptor beta chains follows, all from one sample in a study of cytomegalovirus exposure and HLA in healthy donors. Profiled with immunoSEQ multiplex PCR; TCRdb holds only in-frame clones, not every one. The sample spans about 170,000 clones; the ten largest clones claim 1.3%. Sequenced: PBMCs. These receptors were collected from a woman aged 55-75 years in good health and CMV-seronegative. Both conserved end residues are part of each CDR3. The order of the fields is D gene, J gene, V gene, CDR3 protein, CDR3 DNA. A D gene is named only where the DNA matches it firmly.

. | TRBJ2-1 | TRBV5-1 | CASSFTSYNEQFF | TGCGCCAGCAGCTTTACATCCTACAATGAGCAGTTCTTC
. | TRBJ2-1 | TRBV6-1 | CASRTLGARYNEQFF | TGTGCCAGCCGTACCCTAGGGGCGCGGTACAATGAGCAGTTCTTC
TRBD2 | TRBJ2-1 | TRBV29-1 | CSVEDQAGGFSPQFF | TGCAGCGTTGAAGATCAAGCGGGAGGGTTTTCCCCGCAGTTCTTC
. | TRBJ1-1 | TRBV5-1 | CASSLSGDPADAEAFF | TGCGCCAGCAGCTTGTCGGGGGACCCAGCAGACGCTGAAGCTTTCTTT
. | TRBJ2-7 | TRBV18 | CASSPRGQKNSTSYEQYF | TGTGCCAGCTCACCAAGAGGACAGAAAAATTCCACCTCCTACGAGCAGTACTTC
TRBD1 | TRBJ1-6 | TRBV5-1 | CASRQTAGDRGSPLHF | TGCGCCAGCAGACAAACCGCCGGGGACAGGGGATCACCCCTCCACTTT
. | TRBJ1-1 | TRBV27 | CASQSGASPEAFF | TGTGCCAGCCAATCAGGGGCCTCCCCCGAAGCTTTCTTT
TRBD1 | TRBJ2-7 | TRBV6-1 | CASTQRQGENEQYF | TGTGCCAGCACCCAAAGACAGGGGGAGAACGAGCAGTACTTC
TRBD2 | TRBJ2-3 | TRBV5-1 | CASSLLRSGEFPGTDTQYF | TGCGCCAGCAGCTTGTTACGTAGCGGGGAATTTCCGGGCACAGATACGCAGTATTTT
TRBD1 | TRBJ1-1 | TRBV19 | CASSIGRGRTEAFF | TGTGCCAGTAGTATCGGCAGGGGGCGGACTGAAGCTTTCTTT
. | TRBJ1-6 | TRBV25-1 | CASRCPGRGGNSPLHF | TGTGCCAGCCGCTGCCCGGGCCGGGGTGGGAATTCACCCCTCCACTTT
. | TRBJ2-1 | TRBV14 | CASSHGSGYNEQFF | TGTGCCAGCAGCCATGGCAGCGGCTACAATGAGCAGTTCTTC
TRBD1 | TRBJ2-1 | TRBV9 | CASSVPTGGANEQFF | TGTGCCAGCAGCGTACCTACAGGGGGCGCCAATGAGCAGTTCTTC
TRBD1 | TRBJ1-6 | TRBV27 | CASSLRRQGSNSPLHF | TGTGCCAGCAGTCTCAGAAGACAGGGCAGCAATTCACCCCTCCACTTT
TRBD2 | TRBJ2-5 | TRBV12-5 | CASGLVLVAGLQETQYF | TGTGCTAGTGGTTTGGTACTGGTAGCGGGCTTACAAGAGACCCAGTACTTC
. | TRBJ1-3 | TRBV5-6 | CASSLGGAGNTIYF | TGTGCCAGCAGCTTAGGAGGGGCTGGAAACACCATATATTTT
. | TRBJ1-5 | TRBV4-2 | CASSGGSDNQPQHF | TGTGCCAGCAGCGGGGGGAGCGACAATCAGCCCCAGCATTTT